Below, 31 T cell receptor beta chains from the same sample are listed, as sequenced in a study of CXCR3-negative and CXCR3-positive naive CD8 T cells. The libraries of TRB cDNA were constructed through 5' RACE using UMI labels. Following a re-call of the 5' RACE reads, TCRdb has one entry per CDR3 protein and lacks DNA. The ten most abundant clones cover 13% to 15% of a sample with some 38,000 distinct CDR3 sequences. Sequenced material: memory CD8+ T cells from blood. The receptors were gathered from a human donor in good health. Some clones in this sample may be carry-over from other donors' samples.

Its frequency marks this clonotype as medium-sized. The rearrangement joins TRBV5-6 to TRBJ2-3. Germline CDR1 SGHDT, CDR2 YYEEEE. This CDR3 has 15 amino acids. The CDR3 reads CASSFDRGGTDTQYF.

The chain links TRBV3-1 to TRBJ2-2; there is no DNA to check the TCRdb D call of TRBD2. Germline CDR1 is LGHDT and CDR2 is YNNKEL (reference sequence). The CDR3 is made up of 14 amino acids. CDR3: CASSLLPPSGELFF.

V is TRBV28 and J is TRBJ2-4; the D call from TCRdb, TRBD1, cannot be confirmed without DNA. The germline V gene encodes CDR1 MDHEN and CDR2 SYDVKM. The CDR3 totals 16 residues. The CDR3 is CASSWGTVVAKNIQYF.

The chain is built from TRBV4-3 and TRBJ1-1; TCRdb proposes TRBD1, but this gene call is untestable without DNA. The CDR3 is made up of 15 amino acids. Germline-derived CDR1 and CDR2 are LGHNA and YSLEER. CDR3 sequence: CASSLNRGLTTEAFF.

The gene calls are TRBV28 and TRBJ2-3; lacking DNA, the TRBD1 call made by TCRdb goes unchecked. Germline V lookup: CDR1 MDHEN, CDR2 SYDVKM. The CDR3 length is 13 residues. The CDR3 region is CASSLWGGARPYF.

The CDR3: CASSLTTGYEQYF. The chain is built from TRBV27 and TRBJ2-7; TCRdb's D gene call, TRBD1, goes unchecked for lack of DNA. The CDR3 has 13 residues. The germline V gene has CDR1 MNHEY and CDR2 SMNVEV (reference sequence).

The chain employs TRBV19 and TRBJ2-3. The CDR3 totals 15 residues. The germline V gene has CDR1 LNHDA and CDR2 SQIVND (reference sequence). CDR3 in amino acids: CASSTDYQSTDTQYF.

This chain uses TRBV12-3 or TRBV12-4 with TRBJ2-7. The CDR3 has 13 amino acids. The CDR3 is CASSFSISYEQYF.

The V call is TRBV20-1, the J call TRBJ1-2; absent DNA, TCRdb's TRBD1 call cannot be checked. This CDR3 has 13 residues. CDR1 is DFQATT and CDR2 is SNEGSKA in the germline V gene (reference sequence). The CDR3 spells CSARDKGDYGYTF.

J is TRBJ2-1 and V is TRBV29-1; with no DNA, the TCRdb D assignment of TRBD2 cannot be verified. The germline V gene encodes CDR1 SQVTM and CDR2 ANQGSEA. The CDR3 is made up of 13 amino acids. The CDR3 loop is CSVGLAGANEQFF.

This chain links TRBV13 with TRBJ2-1. Germline V gives CDR1 PRHDT, CDR2 FYEKMQ (reference sequence). This CDR3 is 13 amino acids long. The CDR3 here is CASTGGPYNEQFF.

The J gene is TRBJ2-3, the V gene TRBV28. Germline assignment: CDR1 MDHEN and CDR2 SYDVKM. The CDR3 is 18 amino acids. The CDR3 loop reads CASRTPMLGGWNTDTQYF.

The V and J genes are TRBV12-3 or TRBV12-4 and TRBJ2-3; the TRBD1 assignment by TCRdb is unverifiable without DNA. The length of the CDR3 is 14 residues. Here the CDR3 reads CASSLAGGVDTQYF.

J is TRBJ2-3 and V is TRBV6-4. The germline V gene encodes CDR1 MRHNA and CDR2 SNTAGT. The CDR3 spans 13 residues. CDR3 amino acids: CASSNSSTDTQYF.

J is TRBJ1-2 and V is TRBV7-3; TCRdb proposes TRBD1, but this gene call is untestable without DNA. This CDR3 has 16 residues. Looked up from germline, CDR1 is SGHTA and CDR2 is FQGTGA. The CDR3 loop reads CASSLTGAPTNYGYTF.

V is TRBV19 and J is TRBJ2-3; the D call of TRBD1 rests on TCRdb alone, since no DNA is present to check it. There are 16 residues in the CDR3. CDR1 is LNHDA, CDR2 SQIVND, per germline (reference sequence). The CDR3 protein is CASSIGAQGWADTQYF.

The chain links TRBV20-1 to TRBJ2-7; the TCRdb call, TRBD2, lacks DNA for checking. This CDR3 is built from 15 residues. Germline CDR1 and CDR2: DFQATT and SNEGSKA (reference sequence). The chain's CDR3 is CSAPGWLAASYEQYF.

The V gene is TRBV14, the J gene TRBJ1-1. This CDR3 has 13 residues. Looked up from germline, CDR1 is SGHDN and CDR2 is FVKESK. CDR3 region: CASSKRDILEAFF.

The rearrangement joins TRBV7-9 to TRBJ1-2; without DNA, the TCRdb call of TRBD1 cannot be checked. From germline, CDR1 is SEHNR and CDR2 FQNEAQ (reference sequence). The CDR3 runs to 19 residues. The CDR3 spells CASSLSGDRGISANYGYTF. Full variable domain (rest looked up from reference TRBV7-9 and TRBJ1-2): DTGVSQNPRHKITKRGQNVTFRCDPISEHNRLYWYRQTLGQGPEFLTYFQNEAQLEKSRLLSDRFSAERPKGSFSTLEIQRTEQGDSAMYLCASSLSGDRGISANYGYTFGSGTRLTVV.

CDR3 in amino acids: CATSRDRSGANVLTF. The V call is TRBV15, the J call TRBJ2-6. Germline CDR1 LNHNV, CDR2 YYDKDF (reference sequence). The CDR3 covers 15 residues. Based on the CDR3 plus reference TRBV15 and TRBJ2-6, the full variable domain is DAMVIQNPRYQVTQFGKPVTLSCSQTLNHNVMYWYQQKSSQAPKLLFHYYDKDFNNEADTPDNFQSRRPNTSFCFLDIRSPGLGDTAMYLCATSRDRSGANVLTFGAGSRLTVL.

This chain connects TRBV12-3 or TRBV12-4 to TRBJ2-1; TCRdb picks TRBD1, but there is no DNA to check that call. The CDR3 contains 16 residues. CDR3 region: CASSLGLAGPYNEQFF.

V is TRBV29-1 and J is TRBJ1-1; the TCRdb call, TRBD1, lacks DNA for checking. CDR1 and CDR2 (germline): SQVTM, ANQGSEA. The CDR3 contains 12 residues. CDR3 in amino acids: CSVSKDSSEAFF. Drawing the rest from reference TRBV29-1 and TRBJ1-1, the complete variable domain is SAVISQKPSRDICQRGTSLTIQCQVDSQVTMMFWYRQQPGQSLTLIATANQGSEATYESGFVIDKFPISRPNLTFSTLTVSNMSPEDSSIYLCSVSKDSSEAFFGQGTRLTVV.

This chain joins TRBV7-9 and TRBJ2-7; TCRdb names TRBD1, which stays unverified in the absence of DNA. This CDR3 comprises 14 residues. Germline CDR1 is SEHNR and CDR2 is FQNEAQ (reference sequence). The CDR3 spells CASSPGQFPYEQYF.

The rearrangement links TRBV12-3 or TRBV12-4 to TRBJ2-7; TCRdb indicates TRBD2, and absent DNA this call remains unverified. This CDR3 has 19 residues. This CDR3 reads CASSLVWLAGDKRVNEQYF.

The chain uses TRBV11-2 and TRBJ2-7; TCRdb reports TRBD1, a call that lacks DNA to check it against. CDR3 size: 15 residues. The germline V gene has CDR1 SGHAT and CDR2 FQNNGV. This CDR3 is CASSLEGQGPYEQYF.

The chain carries TRBV20-1 and TRBJ1-1. Per the germline V gene, CDR1 is DFQATT and CDR2 is SNEGSKA (reference sequence). CDR3 size: 12 residues. CDR3 amino acids: CSAKDRETEAFF.

The chain carries TRBV7-7 and TRBJ2-5; lacking DNA, the TRBD2 call made by TCRdb goes unchecked. In germline, CDR1 is SSHAT, CDR2 FNYEAQ (reference sequence). There are 16 residues in the CDR3. Here the CDR3 reads CASSLAPLAGKETQYF.

V gene TRBV29-1 combines with J gene TRBJ1-2; TCRdb gives TRBD1 as the D gene, but with no DNA this cannot be confirmed. Germline CDR1 and CDR2: SQVTM and ANQGSEA. CDR3 length equals 16 residues. The CDR3 sequence is CSVRFFGTGSNYGYTF. The full variable domain, completed using reference TRBV29-1 and TRBJ1-2, is SAVISQKPSRDICQRGTSLTIQCQVDSQVTMMFWYRQQPGQSLTLIATANQGSEATYESGFVIDKFPISRPNLTFSTLTVSNMSPEDSSIYLCSVRFFGTGSNYGYTFGSGTRLTVV.

The V and J genes are TRBV4-1 and TRBJ2-3; no DNA is available, so the TRBD2 call from TCRdb remains unchecked. This CDR3 region has 16 residues. CDR1 and CDR2 (germline): MGHRA, YSYEKL. The chain's CDR3 is CASSHNPGLAGDTQYF.

The chain uses TRBV28 and TRBJ2-2. The germline V gene has CDR1 MDHEN and CDR2 SYDVKM. The CDR3 spans 12 residues. CDR3 residues: CASSLIPGELFF.

This chain's CDR3 is CASSLKGSGPAYEQYF. This chain joins TRBV28 and TRBJ2-7; TCRdb reports TRBD1, a call that lacks DNA to check it against. Germline V gene lookup returns CDR1 MDHEN and CDR2 SYDVKM. The CDR3 is made up of 16 amino acids.